The 12 T cell receptor beta chains listed next were all sequenced from one sample in a study of T cells in Graves' hyperthyroidism and ophthalmopathy. It was RNA transcripts that yielded the amplified TCR beta CDR3 regions. The HTBI set primed first-round TCR CDR3 RT-PCR. MiXCR was run by TCRdb on the multiplex PCR reads, yielding one entry per CDR3 protein. The table shows 250,000 to 300,000 distinct CDR3 sequences, with about a sixth occurring only once. Material for sequencing was blood. These TCRs come from a woman aged 60-70 years with Graves' ophthalmopathy.

This clonotype came up many times. The rearrangement uses TRBV5-1 and TRBJ2-3, with TRBD1 matching over 8 bases. CDR1 SGHRS and CDR2 YFSETQ come from the germline V gene. J gave up 6 bases and V 4 bases, and 10 bases lay outside the gene matches. This CDR3 spans 15 amino acids. The CDR3, as DNA: TGCGCCAGCAGCCCAAGGACAGGGTTTGAGGATACGCAGTATTTT. It translates to CASSPRTGFEDTQYF.

The rearrangement joins TRBV29-1 to TRBJ1-5; 9 nucleotides agree with TRBD1. Germline CDR1 and CDR2: SQVTM and ANQGSEA. The CDR3 contains 15 residues. Losses at the gene ends were 3 bases for V and 4 bases for J; bases not matched to a gene: 7. The CDR3: CSVEITGTGNQPQHF. DNA of the CDR3: TGCAGCGTTGAGATAACCGGGACAGGGAATCAGCCCCAGCATTTT.

The V and J genes are TRBV4-1 and TRBJ2-7; tentative D call: TRBD1 (6 bases). Trimming stripped 4 bases from V and 3 bases from J, with 16 bases between. CDR3 length equals 15 residues. Germline assignment: CDR1 MGHRA and CDR2 YSYEKL. In nucleotides, the CDR3 is TGCGCCAGCAGCCTACAACAGGGTGGGGACTACGAGCAGTACTTC. Protein: CASSLQQGGDYEQYF.

The V gene is TRBV19, the J gene TRBJ1-5; TRBD1 aligns across 8 bases. The V gene end was trimmed by 7 bases and the J gene end by 7 bases; junction bases not matched to a gene: 12. This CDR3 is 15 amino acids long. Germline V gene data show CDR1 as LNHDA and CDR2 as SQIVND (reference sequence). DNA of the CDR3: TGTGCCAGTAATCGAGACAGGGGTGGCAGGCAGCCCCAGCATTTT. Translating gives CASNRDRGGRQPQHF.

The chain uses TRBV5-1 and TRBJ2-7; TRBD1 agrees at 10 bases. This CDR3 region has 16 residues. Per the germline V gene, CDR1 is SGHRS and CDR2 is YFSETQ. The junction had 9 bases not matched to a gene; V was cut back by 4 bases and J by 2 bases. This chain's CDR3 is CASSRSPGQGTYEQYF. CDR3 bases: TGCGCCAGCAGCCGTTCGCCGGGACAGGGGACCTACGAGCAGTACTTC. Variable domain in full (rest from reference TRBV5-1 and TRBJ2-7): KAGVTQTPRYLIKTRGQQVTLSCSPISGHRSVSWYQQTPGQGLQFLFEYFSETQRNKGNFPGRFSGRQFSNSRSEMNVSTLELGDSALYLCASSRSPGQGTYEQYFGPGTRLTVT.

V is TRBV20-1 and J is TRBJ2-4; D tentatively fits TRBD1 or TRBD2 (6 bases each). CDR3 size: 17 residues. Germline V gene data show CDR1 as DFQATT and CDR2 as SNEGSKA (reference sequence). Trimming shortened V by 5 bases and J by 0 bases, and 20 bases separated the two germline ends. The DNA for the CDR3 is TGCAGTGCTGGGGGGCTAGCTGGCCCACTAGCCAAAAACATTCAGTACTTC. This translates into CSAGGLAGPLAKNIQYF.

This clonotype was observed a few times. This could be a read error, since a much larger clone is one nucleotide away. The chain combines TRBV24-1 with TRBJ2-1; a possible D gene is TRBD2 (6 bases). From germline, CDR1 is KGHDR and CDR2 SFDVKD. The CDR3 has 15 amino acids. This CDR3 is CVTSFGGSSYNEQFF. DNA of the CDR3: TGTGTCACCAGTTTTGGGGGGAGCTCCTACAATGAGCAGTTCTTC.

V and J are TRBV12-3 or TRBV12-4 and TRBJ1-1; 9 nucleotides agree with TRBD1. The CDR3 sequence is 16 residues long. Trimming took 6 bases from V and 0 from J; bases not matched to a gene: 8. The CDR3 region is CASRAGQGPLNTEAFF. The CDR3 coding sequence is TGTGCCAGCAGGGCCGGACAGGGGCCACTGAACACTGAAGCTTTCTTT.

This clonotype was detected a few times. The V call is TRBV5-1, the J call TRBJ2-1; D ambiguous. Germline CDR1 and CDR2: SGHRS and YFSETQ. The CDR3 has 15 residues. Trimming removed 4 bases at V and 0 bases at J, with 11 bases between. This CDR3 is CASSRDPNSYNEQFF. In nucleotides, the CDR3 is TGCGCCAGCAGCCGCGACCCGAACTCCTACAATGAGCAGTTCTTC.

This clonotype was picked up a small number of times. This may be a read error: a much more frequent sequence differs by one nucleotide. The chain combines TRBV6-2 or TRBV6-3 with TRBJ1-1; D is unclear. Trimming removed 6 bases at V and 2 bases at J, with 1 base between. Germline values: CDR1 MNHEY, CDR2 SVGEGT. This CDR3 is built from 10 residues. CDR3 coding DNA: TGTGCCAGCAGAAACACTGAAGCTTTCTTT. The encoded protein is CASRNTEAFF.

This clonotype was seen repeatedly, ten times or more. V is TRBV6-1 and J is TRBJ1-1; D unclear. From germline, CDR1 is MNHNS and CDR2 SASEGT. The CDR3 spans 14 residues. V was trimmed by 8 bases and J by 0 bases, leaving 13 bases between them. CDR3 bases: TGTGCCAGCCACCATGCGGAGATGAACACTGAAGCTTTCTTT. It codes for CASHHAEMNTEAFF.

The chain uses TRBV11-2 and TRBJ2-1, with D maybe TRBD2 (6 bases). Germline loops: CDR1 SGHAT, CDR2 FQNNGV. The CDR3 sequence is 17 residues long. V was trimmed by 4 bases and J by 7 bases, leaving 23 bases between them. CDR3 in DNA: TGTGCCAGCAGCTCCCTCCCTCCGGGACTTGTCGAGAATGAGCAGTTCTTC. Amino acid sequence: CASSSLPPGLVENEQFF.